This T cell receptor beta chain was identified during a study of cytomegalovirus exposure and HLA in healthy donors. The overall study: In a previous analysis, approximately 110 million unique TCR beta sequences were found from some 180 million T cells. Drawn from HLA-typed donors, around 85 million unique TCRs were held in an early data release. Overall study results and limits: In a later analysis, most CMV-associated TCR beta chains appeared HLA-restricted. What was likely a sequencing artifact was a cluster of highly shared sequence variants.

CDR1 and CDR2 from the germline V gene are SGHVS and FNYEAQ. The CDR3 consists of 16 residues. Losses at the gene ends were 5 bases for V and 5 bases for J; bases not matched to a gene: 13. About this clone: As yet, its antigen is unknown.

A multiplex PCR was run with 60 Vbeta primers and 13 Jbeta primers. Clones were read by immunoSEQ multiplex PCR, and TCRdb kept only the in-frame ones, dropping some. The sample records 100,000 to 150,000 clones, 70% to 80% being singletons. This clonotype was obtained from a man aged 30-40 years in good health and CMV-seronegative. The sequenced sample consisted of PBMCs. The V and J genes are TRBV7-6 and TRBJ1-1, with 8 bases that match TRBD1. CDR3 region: CASSEEPDRVVTEAFF. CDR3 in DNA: TGTGCCAGCAGCGAAGAACCGGACAGGGTGGTAACTGAAGCTTTCTTT.